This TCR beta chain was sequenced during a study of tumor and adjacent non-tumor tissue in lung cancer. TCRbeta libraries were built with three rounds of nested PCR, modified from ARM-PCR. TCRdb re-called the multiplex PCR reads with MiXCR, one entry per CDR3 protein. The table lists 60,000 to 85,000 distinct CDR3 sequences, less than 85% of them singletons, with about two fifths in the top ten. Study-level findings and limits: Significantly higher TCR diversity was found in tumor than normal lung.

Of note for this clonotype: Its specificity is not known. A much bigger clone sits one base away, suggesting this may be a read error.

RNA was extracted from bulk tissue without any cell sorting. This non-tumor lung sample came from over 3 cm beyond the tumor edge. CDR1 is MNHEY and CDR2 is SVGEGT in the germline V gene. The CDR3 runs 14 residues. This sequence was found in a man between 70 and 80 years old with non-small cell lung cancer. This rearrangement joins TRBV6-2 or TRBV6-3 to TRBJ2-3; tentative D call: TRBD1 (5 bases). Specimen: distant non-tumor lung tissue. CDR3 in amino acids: CVSSYIRGSDTQYF. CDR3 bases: TGTGTCAGCAGTTACATTAGGGGCTCGGATACGCAGTATTTT.